Each of the 14 T cell receptor beta chains below was sequenced from the same sample in a study of T-cell reconstitution after alpha-beta-depleted transplantation in children. As it was prepared, the TCRbeta library received unique molecular identifiers. One entry per CDR3 protein, called by TCRdb with MiXCR from the PCR reads. The data show about 610,000 distinct CDR3 sequences, 8% to 11% seen once. Specimen: PBMCs from the stem cell graft donor, collected from the stem cell graft. These receptors were obtained from a human donor who donated a stem cell graft to a child with acute myeloid leukemia.

This chain links TRBV6-1 with TRBJ2-1; D is ambiguous. V was shortened by 1 base and J by 7 bases, with 14 bases between the two germline ends. The CDR3 covers 15 residues. The V gene's germline CDR1 is MNHNS and CDR2 SASEGT. The CDR3 reads CASSEVIASANEQFF. The DNA of the CDR3 is TGTGCCAGCAGTGAAGTAATAGCTTCGGCGAATGAGCAGTTCTTC.

This clonotype was recorded a few times. The chain employs TRBV12-3 or TRBV12-4 and TRBJ1-1; TRBD1 might be the D (6 bases). V was clipped by 6 bases and J by 1 base, with 18 bases between them. The CDR3 is made up of 16 amino acids. The CDR3: CASSNGGARSNTEAFF. For the CDR3, the DNA is TGTGCCAGCAGCAATGGGGGGGCGCGATCGAACACTGAAGCTTTCTTT.

This chain connects TRBV29-1 to TRBJ1-1; perhaps TRBD1 as D (6 bases). Germline V CDR1 and CDR2: SQVTM, ANQGSEA. There are 12 residues in the CDR3. Trimming stripped 6 bases from V and 5 bases from J, with 13 bases between. The CDR3 nucleotides are TGCAGCGTCGTCGGGGGGCATACTGAAGCTTTCTTT. Encoded protein: CSVVGGHTEAFF.

This clonotype has more than one count but fewer than ten. The V call is TRBV11-2, the J call TRBJ2-1; 13 bases fit TRBD2. The CDR3 consists of 18 residues. The germline V gene encodes CDR1 SGHAT and CDR2 FQNNGV. V dropped 8 bases and J dropped 1; count of bases not matched to a gene: 11. CDR3 DNA sequence: TGTGCCAGCCAAGGTAGGACTAGCGGGAGCTTTTCCTACAATGAGCAGTTCTTC. It encodes CASQGRTSGSFSYNEQFF.

This clonotype was seen more than once but under ten times. The chain joins TRBV28 to TRBJ1-1; 7 bases align to TRBD1. The CDR3 has 15 amino acids. V lost 6 bases to trimming and J lost 1 base; unmatched junction nucleotides: 8. The germline CDR1 and CDR2 sequences are MDHEN and SYDVKM. The CDR3 sequence is CASRRRDRENTEAFF. In nucleotides, the CDR3 is TGTGCCAGCAGAAGGAGGGACAGAGAGAACACTGAAGCTTTCTTT.

The chain combines TRBV7-2 with TRBJ1-4, with a tentative D call TRBD1 (6 bases). CDR3 length equals 16 residues. V shed 5 bases and J shed 6 bases, with 19 bases lying between them. CDR1 and CDR2 from the germline V gene are SGHTA and FQGNSA. The CDR3 DNA sequence: TGTGCCAGCAGCAACCAGTCGACGGGGGCGTATGAAAAACTGTTTTTT. Residues: CASSNQSTGAYEKLFF.

This clonotype was recorded a few times. The rearrangement uses TRBV7-2 and TRBJ2-3; maybe TRBD2 (6 bases). This CDR3 has 16 amino acids. CDR1 SGHTA and CDR2 FQGNSA come from the germline V gene. V was shortened by 1 base and J by 4 bases, with 15 bases between the two germline ends. CDR3: CASSLDGGAVADTQYF. The CDR3 DNA follows: TGTGCCAGCAGCTTAGATGGCGGGGCTGTGGCAGATACGCAGTATTTT.

The V call is TRBV18, the J call TRBJ2-1; 9 nucleotides line up with TRBD2. In germline, CDR1 is KGHSH, CDR2 LQKENI. This CDR3 has 15 residues. Trimming at V came to 6 bases and at J to 9 bases, leaving 12 bases not matched to a gene. DNA for the CDR3: TGTGCCAGCTCCCCCGGGGTAGCGGGAGATCCTGAGCAGTTCTTC. Its translation: CASSPGVAGDPEQFF.

This clonotype showed up just a few times. A much more abundant neighbour one base away suggests this may be a read error. V usage is TRBV28 and J usage is TRBJ2-7, with D uncertain. Between the trimmed V and J ends, which lost 2 bases and 3 bases, there was a span of 8 bases. The CDR3 is made up of 13 amino acids. Germline lookup yields CDR1 MDHEN and CDR2 SYDVKM. CDR3 amino acids: CASSLRHSYEQYF. CDR3 nucleotide sequence: TGTGCCAGCAGTTTAAGACACAGCTACGAGCAGTACTTC.

This clonotype came up many times. The chain links TRBV6-1 to TRBJ1-1; 8 nucleotides align to TRBD1. The CDR3 has 15 residues. The junction had 6 bases not matched to a gene; V was cut back by 5 bases and J by 1 base. CDR1 is MNHNS and CDR2 is SASEGT in the germline V gene. CDR3 nucleotides: TGTGCCAGCAGTCTTACCGGGACAGGGAACACTGAAGCTTTCTTT. Translation: CASSLTGTGNTEAFF.

This clonotype was counted at least ten times. The V and J genes are TRBV6-5 and TRBJ2-7; 11 bases agree with TRBD2. The junction had 4 bases not matched to a gene; V was cut back by 2 bases and J by 1 base. This CDR3 comprises 16 residues. The germline V gene has CDR1 MNHEY and CDR2 SVGAGI. The CDR3 spells CASSYTTSGRSYEQYF. CDR3 nucleotides: TGTGCCAGCAGTTACACTACTAGCGGGAGATCCTACGAGCAGTACTTC.

This clonotype showed up many times. The chain recombines TRBV12-3 or TRBV12-4 with TRBJ1-2, with 9 bases matching TRBD1. V trimming: 3 bases; J trimming: 6 bases; junction bases outside the gene matches: 5. The CDR3 length is 14 residues. CDR3 nucleotides: TGTGCCAGCAGTTTGGACAGGGGAAAGAATGGCTACACCTTC. It translates to CASSLDRGKNGYTF.

This clonotype was seen only a few times. The chain carries TRBV6-5 and TRBJ1-5; D is uncertain. V lost 6 bases to trimming and J lost 4 bases, with 10 bases between them. From germline, CDR1 is MNHEY and CDR2 SVGAGI. The length of the CDR3 is 13 residues. The CDR3 DNA sequence: TGTGCCAGCAGACAAGTGGTTAATCAGCCCCAGCATTTT. It codes for CASRQVVNQPQHF.

The chain recombines TRBV28 with TRBJ2-5; 7 bases map to TRBD1. Trimming at V came to 7 bases and at J to 4 bases, leaving 15 bases not matched to a gene. Germline V gene data show CDR1 as MDHEN and CDR2 as SYDVKM. The CDR3 is 16 residues long. CDR3 coding DNA: TGTGCCAGCAACGGGGCCGAGACAGGGATGGGAGAGACCCAGTACTTC. This codes for CASNGAETGMGETQYF.